This is a list of T cell receptor beta chains from one sample in a study of T cell responses to AZD1222 COVID-19 vaccine. Libraries were prepared by immunoSEQ multiplex PCR; TCRdb keeps only in-frame clonotypes and omits some of them. This table has 150,000 to 200,000 clones, approximately 93% appearing once. This specimen consisted of peripheral blood, obtained on day 0 of AZD1222 vaccination. The source is an adult in good health. The CDR3 runs from the conserved cysteine through the conserved F or W. Each record gives: V gene, D gene, clone size, J gene, CDR3 protein, CDR3 DNA. A D gene is named only where the DNA matches it firmly. Where a row states a size, it is once, few, many or the class of an expanded clone; other rows omit it.

v_gene: TRBV7-6
d_gene: TRBD1
abundance: NA
j_gene: TRBJ1-1
CDR3aa: CASSPGQGLMNTEAFF
CDR3nt: TGTGCCAGCAGCCCGGGACAGGGCCTGATGAACACTGAAGCTTTCTTT

v_gene: TRBV28
d_gene: NA
abundance: NA
j_gene: TRBJ1-1
CDR3aa: CASSLIGGSGTEAFF
CDR3nt: TGTGCCAGCAGTCTTATCGGGGGATCCGGCACTGAAGCTTTCTTT

v_gene: TRBV10-3
d_gene: TRBD1
abundance: NA
j_gene: TRBJ1-2
CDR3aa: CAISVGQGDYGYTF
CDR3nt: TGTGCCATCAGTGTGGGACAGGGGGACTATGGCTACACCTTC

v_gene: TRBV5-1
d_gene: TRBD2
abundance: NA
j_gene: TRBJ2-2
CDR3aa: CASSPWTSGGASTGELFF
CDR3nt: TGCGCCAGCAGCCCCTGGACTAGCGGGGGGGCATCAACCGGGGAGCTGTTTTTT

v_gene: TRBV30
d_gene: NA
abundance: once
j_gene: TRBJ1-1
CDR3aa: CAWSVYSDEAFF
CDR3nt: TGTGCCTGGAGTGTATATTCAGATGAAGCTTTCTTT

v_gene: TRBV13
d_gene: NA
abundance: NA
j_gene: TRBJ1-5
CDR3aa: CASSLGRSQPQHF
CDR3nt: TGTGCCAGCAGCTTGGGACGGTCCCAACCCCAGCATTTT

v_gene: TRBV28
d_gene: NA
abundance: NA
j_gene: TRBJ1-1
CDR3aa: CASSEGGRGTEAFF
CDR3nt: TGTGCCAGCAGTGAGGGGGGAAGGGGAACTGAAGCTTTCTTT

v_gene: TRBV6-5
d_gene: NA
abundance: NA
j_gene: TRBJ2-1
CDR3aa: CASSYSSGETSNEQFF
CDR3nt: TGTGCCAGCAGTTACTCGAGTGGGGAAACCTCCAATGAGCAGTTCTTC

v_gene: TRBV15
d_gene: NA
abundance: NA
j_gene: TRBJ2-7
CDR3aa: CATSRDRRGEQYF
CDR3nt: TGTGCCACCAGCAGAGATAGGAGGGGAGAGCAGTACTTC

v_gene: TRBV7-3
d_gene: NA
abundance: few
j_gene: TRBJ1-3
CDR3aa: CANRDCAFSGNTIYF
CDR3nt: TGTGCCAACCGGGACTGCGCCTTCTCTGGAAACACCATATATTTT

v_gene: TRBV10-3
d_gene: NA
abundance: NA
j_gene: TRBJ1-6
CDR3aa: CAIKGRESNSPLHF
CDR3nt: TGTGCCATCAAAGGAAGAGAGAGTAATTCACCCCTCCACTTT

v_gene: TRBV5-1
d_gene: TRBD2
abundance: once
j_gene: TRBJ2-7
CDR3aa: CASFDTSGDNEQYF
CDR3nt: TGCGCCAGTTTTGATACTAGCGGGGACAACGAGCAGTACTTC

v_gene: TRBV7-2
d_gene: NA
abundance: once
j_gene: TRBJ1-4
CDR3aa: CASSPRGWTNEKLFF
CDR3nt: TGTGCCAGCAGCCCCAGAGGGTGGACTAATGAAAAACTGTTTTTT

v_gene: TRBV4-3
d_gene: NA
abundance: NA
j_gene: TRBJ1-6
CDR3aa: CASSQDAPNRDYNSPLHF
CDR3nt: TGCGCCAGCAGCCAAGACGCGCCGAACAGGGATTATAATTCACCCCTCCACTTT